The 32 T cell receptor beta chains below all came from one sample that was sequenced in a study of response to subunit inactivated influenza vaccine. TCRdb processed the RT-PCR reads anew with MiXCR; each CDR3 protein has one entry. Here the sample spans 500,000 to 550,000 distinct CDR3 sequences, approximately 7.8% being singletons. This specimen was PBMCs from blood, taken around 25 months after vaccination. The receptors originated from a man aged 45 to 75 who received an inactivated influenza vaccine.

This clonotype was counted at least ten times. The chain joins TRBV7-2 to TRBJ2-1; no clear D. V was clipped by 8 bases and J by 1 base, with 3 bases between them. The CDR3 covers 11 residues. Looked up from germline, CDR1 is SGHTA and CDR2 is FQGNSA. Here the CDR3 DNA reads TGTGCCAGCGGGTCCTACAATGAGCAGTTCTTC. Protein product: CASGSYNEQFF.

V usage is TRBV14 and J usage is TRBJ2-1; either TRBD1 or TRBD2 may supply D (6 bases each). The CDR3 consists of 14 residues. The V and J ends lost 4 bases and 7 bases respectively, with 14 bases between them. Germline CDR1 is SGHDN and CDR2 is FVKESK. DNA of the CDR3: TGTGCCAGCAGCCCGCTTGGGGGGCTTAATGAGCAGTTCTTC. It yields the protein CASSPLGGLNEQFF.

This clonotype was recorded at least ten times. The rearrangement joins TRBV2 to TRBJ2-5; D gene ambiguous. The CDR3 spans 12 residues. Looked up from germline, CDR1 is SNHLY and CDR2 is FYNNEI. V was clipped by 8 bases and J by 0 bases, with 7 bases between them. The CDR3 reads CASGPYQETQYF. CDR3 nucleotide sequence: TGTGCCAGCGGGCCGTACCAAGAGACCCAGTACTTC. Looking up the rest from reference TRBV2 and TRBJ2-5 gives the full variable domain: EPEVTQTPSHQVTQMGQEVILRCVPISNHLYFYWYRQILGQKVEFLVSFYNNEISEKSEIFDDQFSVERPDGSNFTLKIRSTKLEDSAMYFCASGPYQETQYFGPGTRLLVL.

This clonotype showed up just a few times. The rearrangement joins TRBV20-1 to TRBJ2-7; 8 bases match TRBD1. The CDR3 is made up of 15 amino acids. After removal of 0 bases from V and 3 bases from J, the junction contained 7 bases not matched to a gene. The V gene's germline CDR1 is DFQATT and CDR2 SNEGSKA (reference sequence). CDR3 in amino acids: CSARDSGTGRYEQYF. As DNA, the CDR3 is TGCAGTGCTAGAGATTCCGGGACAGGCCGCTACGAGCAGTACTTC.

This clonotype was observed a few times. This chain joins TRBV5-6 and TRBJ1-1, with no clear D. The CDR3 is made up of 16 amino acids. The germline V and J ends were trimmed by 2 bases and 6 bases, with 20 bases remaining between them. CDR1 SGHDT and CDR2 YYEEEE come from the germline V gene. The CDR3 bases are TGTGCCAGCAGCTTACGGACGCAGCATGTTAGGGCTGAAGCTTTCTTT. This codes for CASSLRTQHVRAEAFF.

The V gene is TRBV10-3, the J gene TRBJ2-1; the D is unclear. CDR1 and CDR2 (germline): ENHRY, SYGVKD. Trimming removed 0 bases from V and 0 bases from J, with 9 bases in between. The CDR3 length is 16 residues. The DNA of the CDR3 is TGTGCCATCAGTGAGTCTAACGGACGCTCCTACAATGAGCAGTTCTTC. Encoded protein: CAISESNGRSYNEQFF.

This clonotype was seen at least ten times. V and J are TRBV4-3 and TRBJ1-5; D is uncertain. The V gene lost 0 bases and the J gene lost 7 bases, with 7 bases spanning the gap. Per germline, CDR1 LGHNA and CDR2 YSLEER. The CDR3 is 13 amino acids. The CDR3 loop is CASSQDWGQPQHF. DNA of the CDR3: TGCGCCAGCAGCCAAGATTGGGGACAGCCCCAGCATTTT.

Comments on this clonotype: Possible read error: a much larger clone is one base away. The V call is TRBV27, the J call TRBJ2-7; D is ambiguous. From germline, CDR1 is MNHEY and CDR2 SMNVEV (reference sequence). V was pared by 0 bases and J by 1 base, with 4 bases between. The CDR3 has 13 residues. In DNA form, the CDR3 reads TGTGCCAGCAGTTTATCAGTGTCCTACGAGCAGTACTTC. It is translated as CASSLSVSYEQYF.

This clonotype was counted at least ten times. This sequence joins TRBV5-1 and TRBJ1-2, with a possible D match to TRBD1 (5 bases). Looked up from germline, CDR1 is SGHRS and CDR2 is YFSETQ. The CDR3 loop spans 14 amino acids. The germline V and J ends were trimmed by 2 bases and 4 bases, with 12 bases remaining between them. In DNA, the CDR3 is TGCGCCAGCAGCTTTTTACGGGGCTCCTATGGCTACACCTTC. It translates to CASSFLRGSYGYTF.

The J gene is TRBJ2-7, the V gene TRBV20-1; TRBD1 or TRBD2 may be the D gene (5 bases each). The germline gives CDR1 DFQATT, CDR2 SNEGSKA (reference sequence). V gave up 4 bases and J gave up 6 bases, with 22 bases separating them. The CDR3 is made up of 15 amino acids. The CDR3 protein is CSATDGTIPRSEQYF. CDR3 sequence (DNA): TGCAGTGCTACGGACGGGACCATCCCCAGGAGCGAGCAGTACTTC.

The table lists this clonotype with many counts. This chain links TRBV10-3 with TRBJ2-3; unclear D gene. The CDR3 totals 13 residues. Germline V lookup: CDR1 ENHRY, CDR2 SYGVKD. V lost 0 bases and J lost 5, with 6 bases in between. DNA for the CDR3: TGTGCCATCAGTGAGTCTACGGGAGATACGCAGTATTTT. It specifies CAISESTGDTQYF.

In its sample, this clonotype was seen a few times. The chain couples TRBV21-1 to TRBJ2-5; the table's D call, TRBD2, was not checked against the DNA. TRBV21-1 is a recognized pseudogene. This CDR3 has 18 residues. CDR3 residues: CASSKPGSGTSGQETQYF. The CDR3 DNA sequence: TGTGCCAGCAGCAAGCCGGGGTCTGGGACTAGCGGCCAAGAGACCCAGTACTTC.

This clonotype was picked up a small number of times. The chain recombines TRBV27 with TRBJ2-5; 7 bases fit TRBD1. The CDR3 spans 15 residues. CDR1 is MNHEY and CDR2 is SMNVEV in the germline V gene (reference sequence). The ends lost 6 bases at V and 3 bases at J; junction bases unmatched: 10. The CDR3 region has the DNA TGTGCCAGCAGCAGGACAGGCCGCTCCGAAGAGACCCAGTACTTC. This gives the protein CASSRTGRSEETQYF.

The V and J genes are TRBV7-9 and TRBJ2-1; D ambiguous. Trimming pared 5 bases from V and 2 bases from J, leaving 13 bases between. CDR1 SEHNR and CDR2 FQNEAQ come from the germline V gene (reference sequence). This CDR3 has 15 amino acids. CDR3: CASSPKRVPYNEQFF. CDR3 nucleotides: TGTGCCAGCAGCCCTAAACGGGTTCCCTACAATGAGCAGTTCTTC.

The chain recombines TRBV20-1 with TRBJ2-7, with D unclear. The CDR3 spans 15 residues. Germline assignment: CDR1 DFQATT and CDR2 SNEGSKA (reference sequence). The germline V and J ends were trimmed by 3 bases and 1 base, with 16 bases remaining between them. CDR3 sequence: CSARTAAHVSYEQYF. CDR3 coding DNA: TGCAGTGCTAGGACGGCAGCTCACGTTTCCTACGAGCAGTACTTC.

This clonotype was seen repeatedly, ten times or more. Its ends do not fully match the called genes, so a read error is possible. The chain carries TRBV28 and TRBJ1-6, with D unclear. From germline, CDR1 is MDHEN and CDR2 SYDVKM. The CDR3 is 12 residues long. The CDR3 here is CASSLKQFQPFF. CDR3 nucleotide sequence: TGTGCCAGCAGTTTAAAACAGTTCCAGCCGTTCTTT.

The chain carries TRBV12-3 or TRBV12-4 and TRBJ2-1; the match to TRBD2 covers 7 bases. The CDR3 covers 15 residues. Trimming cost V 3 bases and J 10 bases; bases outside gene matches: 12. The CDR3 coding sequence is TGTGCCAGCAGTTTGAGCGGGGCTTACATCGGGGAGCAGTTCTTC. It codes for CASSLSGAYIGEQFF.

This chain links TRBV28 with TRBJ2-3; D may be TRBD1 (5 bases). The CDR3 loop spans 15 amino acids. The germline gives CDR1 MDHEN, CDR2 SYDVKM. The ends were cut back, 8 bases at V and 0 bases at J, with 15 bases in the middle. CDR3 protein: CASRLPGISTDTQYF. CDR3 in DNA: TGTGCCAGCCGCCTACCAGGGATAAGCACAGATACGCAGTATTTT.

The chain combines TRBV7-2 with TRBJ2-7; a possible D gene is TRBD2 (5 bases). The CDR3 sequence is 14 residues long. The germline CDR1 and CDR2 sequences are SGHTA and FQGNSA. V shed 1 base and J shed 5 bases, with 12 bases lying between them. In DNA, the CDR3 is TGTGCCAGCAGCTTAGGTGCTCTGGGAGACGAGCAGTACTTC. Its translation: CASSLGALGDEQYF.

This clonotype was counted between two and nine times. The J gene is TRBJ2-6, the V gene TRBV7-2; unclear D gene. V was cut by 0 bases and J by 0 bases, with 6 bases left in between. The germline V gene has CDR1 SGHTA and CDR2 FQGNSA. There are 16 residues in the CDR3. The CDR3 region has the DNA TGTGCCAGCAGCTTAGCGCCTCACTCTGGGGCCAACGTCCTGACTTTC. Translation: CASSLAPHSGANVLTF.

This clonotype occurred many times. This chain uses TRBV7-6 with TRBJ2-1; TRBD2 matches at 9 bases. V shed 4 bases and J 3 bases; nucleotides not matched to a gene: 7. The CDR3 contains 16 residues. Germline lookup yields CDR1 SGHVS and CDR2 FNYEAQ. The chain's CDR3 is CASSSSSGRFYNEQFF. Written as DNA, the CDR3 is TGTGCCAGCAGCTCATCCAGCGGGAGGTTCTACAATGAGCAGTTCTTC.

V usage is TRBV20-1 and J usage is TRBJ2-2; 8 bases line up with TRBD2. Per germline, CDR1 DFQATT and CDR2 SNEGSKA (reference sequence). Trimming at V came to 5 bases and at J to 3 bases, leaving 8 bases not matched to a gene. This CDR3 has 15 amino acids. CDR3 region: CSAGNGRADTGELFF. The CDR3, as DNA: TGCAGTGCTGGCAACGGGAGGGCCGACACCGGGGAGCTGTTTTTT.

This clonotype was counted between two and nine times. The CDR3 loop is CSARNGQFNQPQHF. CDR3 nucleotide sequence: TGCAGTGCTAGAAACGGACAGTTTAATCAGCCCCAGCATTTT. V gene TRBV20-1 combines with J gene TRBJ1-5, with D possibly TRBD1 on 6 matching bases. V was cut by 2 bases and J by 4 bases, with 12 bases left in between. Germline CDR1 reads DFQATT; CDR2 reads SNEGSKA (reference sequence). The CDR3 has 14 residues.

V usage is TRBV6-1 and J usage is TRBJ2-5; TRBD2 matches 9 bases. Germline V gene lookup returns CDR1 MNHNS and CDR2 SASEGT. The CDR3 has 15 amino acids. Trimming at V came to 5 bases and at J to 2 bases, leaving 6 bases not matched to a gene. The DNA for the CDR3 is TGTGCCAGCAGTAAGCGGGGGGATAGACAAGAGACCCAGTACTTC. Translation gives CASSKRGDRQETQYF.

The chain employs TRBV7-9 and TRBJ2-2, with a tentative D call TRBD2 (6 bases). Germline assignment: CDR1 SEHNR and CDR2 FQNEAQ (reference sequence). The V and J ends lost 5 bases and 6 bases respectively, with 19 bases between them. CDR3 length: 16 residues. As DNA, the CDR3 is TGTGCCAGCAGCCAACCCAGCGGGTTGCGCGCCGGGGAGCTGTTTTTT. This gives the protein CASSQPSGLRAGELFF.

The gene calls are TRBV2 and TRBJ2-5; 9 bases line up with TRBD1. This CDR3 has 15 amino acids. V lost 4 bases and J lost 4; bases outside the gene matches: 7. Germline CDR1 reads SNHLY; CDR2 reads FYNNEI. The CDR3 DNA reads as TGTGCCAGCAGTGGTAGGGGACAGGGCATAGAGACCCAGTACTTC. It specifies CASSGRGQGIETQYF.

This clonotype occurred a few times. J is TRBJ2-5 and V is TRBV4-1; tentative D call: TRBD2 (6 bases). The CDR3 loop spans 15 amino acids. The V gene lost 0 bases and the J gene lost 5 bases, with 13 bases spanning the gap. Germline V gene lookup returns CDR1 MGHRA and CDR2 YSYEKL. CDR3 region: CASSQDLVEGETQYF. For the CDR3, the DNA is TGCGCCAGCAGCCAAGATTTGGTGGAGGGCGAGACCCAGTACTTC.

This clonotype was counted many times. V and J are TRBV5-5 and TRBJ1-1, with D unresolved. There are 13 residues in the CDR3. V lost 5 bases to trimming and J lost 6 bases, with 14 bases between them. Germline V CDR1 and CDR2: SGHKS, YYEKEE (reference sequence). CDR3 in DNA: TGTGCCAGCAGGGAGGAAAGGAGTGCTGAAGCTTTCTTT. Protein product: CASREERSAEAFF.

This clonotype was detected ten times or more. The genes are TRBV5-1 and TRBJ2-1, with a tentative D call TRBD2 (6 bases). Germline values: CDR1 SGHRS, CDR2 YFSETQ. Trimming left V 1 base short and J 7 bases short, with 18 bases between. This CDR3 spans 16 amino acids. CDR3 nucleotides: TGCGCCAGCAGCTTGACCCTGGCTAGCGTAGGAAATGAGCAGTTCTTC. Translation gives CASSLTLASVGNEQFF.

This clonotype was seen at least ten times. One junction end disagrees with the germline gene, perhaps due to a read error. V gene TRBV5-1 combines with J gene TRBJ2-5; maybe TRBD1 (6 bases). The CDR3 totals 13 residues. Germline V gives CDR1 SGHRS, CDR2 YFSETQ. CDR3 DNA sequence: TGTGCCAGCAGCTTAGGACAGCAAGAGACCCAGTACTTC. Translated: CASSLGQQETQYF.

The V call is TRBV3-1, the J call TRBJ2-7; no reliable D call. Germline assignment: CDR1 LGHDT and CDR2 YNNKEL (reference sequence). Trimming removed 0 bases from V and 3 bases from J, with 12 bases in between. The CDR3 length is 15 residues. The CDR3 protein is CASSQDLTGLYEQYF. The CDR3 DNA reads TGTGCCAGCAGCCAAGATTTGACGGGTCTCTACGAGCAGTACTTC.

This clonotype was picked up many times. The chain is built from TRBV5-1 and TRBJ2-3, with 8 bases fitting TRBD1. V lost 3 bases, J lost 2 bases, and 5 bases stayed unmatched. Germline CDR1 SGHRS, CDR2 YFSETQ. The CDR3 spans 15 residues. The chain's CDR3 is CASSSRTGSTDTQYF. The CDR3 DNA follows: TGCGCCAGCAGCTCCCGGACAGGGTCCACAGATACGCAGTATTTT.